Presented here are 18 T cell receptor beta chains from one specimen sequenced in a study of cytomegalovirus exposure and HLA in healthy donors. PCR amplification relied on 60 Vbeta primers (plus 13 Jbeta primers). Clones were sequenced by immunoSEQ multiplex PCR, and TCRdb holds only the in-frame ones, with some missing. The table records 130,000 or so clones, 77% of them present only once. Input material: PBMCs. The receptor source for this set is a woman aged 55-70 years in good health and CMV-seronegative.

This chain links TRBV30 with TRBJ1-5, with unresolved D. This CDR3 is built from 15 residues. Per germline, CDR1 GTSNPN and CDR2 SVGIG (reference sequence). Between the trimmed V and J ends, which lost 0 bases and 5 bases, there was a span of 14 bases. This CDR3 is CAWSVGFVGDQPQHF. The CDR3 DNA is TGTGCCTGGAGTGTAGGGTTCGTCGGGGATCAGCCCCAGCATTTT.

As regards this clone: This sample includes further DNA sequences coding for the same CDR3. This chain joins TRBV7-9 and TRBJ2-5; TRBD1 aligns across 9 bases. CDR3 length equals 14 residues. Germline V gene data show CDR1 as SEHNR and CDR2 as FQNEAQ (reference sequence). The J segment lost 4 bases and the V segment lost 4 bases, leaving 4 bases of the junction unmatched. This CDR3 is CASSSTGGRETQYF. The CDR3 bases are TGTGCCAGCAGCTCCACAGGGGGCCGAGAGACCCAGTACTTC.

The chain employs TRBV2 and TRBJ2-2, with D possibly matching TRBD1 (6 bases). The CDR3 has 13 amino acids. CDR1 and CDR2 from the germline V gene are SNHLY and FYNNEI. Trimming removed 2 bases from V and 8 bases from J, with 9 bases in between. In nucleotides, the CDR3 is TGTGCCAGCAGTGAAAACAGGGCGGGGGAGCTGTTTTTT. Its translation is CASSENRAGELFF.

The J gene is TRBJ1-4, the V gene TRBV18, with 8 nucleotides matching TRBD1. The CDR3 extends over 13 amino acids. V trimming: 6 bases; J trimming: 5 bases; junction bases outside the gene matches: 2. Per the germline V gene, CDR1 is KGHSH and CDR2 is LQKENI. The DNA for the CDR3 is TGTGCCAGCTCGGGACAGGAGAATGAAAAACTGTTTTTT. Amino acid sequence: CASSGQENEKLFF.

This clone was recorded only once. The gene calls are TRBV18 and TRBJ1-1; 8 positions agree with TRBD1. The CDR3 is made up of 15 amino acids. The J segment lost 3 bases and the V segment lost 5 bases, leaving 8 bases of the junction unmatched. Germline V gene data show CDR1 as KGHSH and CDR2 as LQKENI. As DNA, the CDR3 is TGTGCCAGCTCAAAGACAGGGGTTGAGGACACTGAAGCTTTCTTT. It specifies CASSKTGVEDTEAFF. Full variable domain (outside the CDR3, taken from reference TRBV18 and TRBJ1-1): NAGVMQNPRHLVRRRGQEARLRCSPMKGHSHVYWYRQLPEEGLKFMVYLQKENIIDESGMPKERFSAEFPKEGPSILRIQQVVRGDSAAYFCASSKTGVEDTEAFFGQGTRLTVV.

V gene TRBV7-9 combines with J gene TRBJ1-5; 8 bases line up with TRBD1. The J segment lost 7 bases and the V segment lost 4 bases, leaving 9 bases of the junction unmatched. Per the germline V gene, CDR1 is SEHNR and CDR2 is FQNEAQ (reference sequence). The CDR3 covers 15 residues. The CDR3 reads CASSSDRVVVQPQHF. The CDR3 DNA is TGTGCCAGCAGCTCGGACAGGGTGGTAGTGCAGCCCCAGCATTTT.

Here the CDR3 DNA reads TGCGCCAGCAGCCAGGACCTTCGGACTAGCGGGAGGGCCACCGGGGAGCTGTTTTTT. Translated, it gives CASSQDLRTSGRATGELFF. The chain has TRBV4-1 and TRBJ2-2; 15 bases line up with TRBD2. CDR3 size: 19 residues. Trimming at V came to 3 bases and at J to 4 bases, leaving 9 bases not matched to a gene. Germline values: CDR1 MGHRA, CDR2 YSYEKL.

This clone was recorded a few times. The V gene is TRBV15, the J gene TRBJ2-7; TRBD2 agrees at 10 bases. The CDR3 is made up of 14 amino acids. Looked up from germline, CDR1 is LNHNV and CDR2 is YYDKDF (reference sequence). The J segment lost 4 bases and the V segment lost 4 bases, leaving 4 bases of the junction unmatched. The CDR3 DNA is TGTGCCACCAGCACAATAGCGGGGGGTTACGAGCAGTACTTC. Its translation: CATSTIAGGYEQYF.

The J gene is TRBJ1-5, the V gene TRBV4-1; TRBD1 is a possible D gene (6 bases). Germline V gene sequence: CDR1 MGHRA, CDR2 YSYEKL. Trimming shortened V by 4 bases and J by 1 base, and 14 bases separated the two germline ends. This CDR3 is built from 16 residues. CDR3 in DNA: TGCGCCAGCAGCCGAACCGGGACACCGAGCAATCAGCCCCAGCATTTT. As protein: CASSRTGTPSNQPQHF.

This chain uses TRBV7-3 with TRBJ2-5, with 15 positions matching TRBD2. The end of the DNA aligns better with TRBJ2-7, so the J call may be wrong. The CDR3 has 19 residues. In germline, CDR1 is SGHTA, CDR2 FQGTGA. The CDR3 is CASSPGLAGGLPETYEQYF. The CDR3 DNA reads TGTGCCAGCAGCCCTGGACTAGCGGGAGGGCTGCCCGAGACCTACGAGCAGTACTTC.

A few counts support this clone. The J gene is TRBJ2-5, the V gene TRBV6-6, with TRBD1 as a possible D gene (6 bases). The CDR3 is made up of 14 amino acids. Trimming left V 2 bases short and J 0 bases short, with 7 bases between. The germline V gene encodes CDR1 MNHNY and CDR2 SVGAGI (reference sequence). The CDR3 DNA reads TGTGCCAGCAGTTACGGGACAAACCAAGAGACCCAGTACTTC. Translated, it gives CASSYGTNQETQYF.

The chain employs TRBV5-5 and TRBJ1-2; 12 bases are a match to TRBD1. V was clipped by 0 bases and J by 5 bases; unmatched bases: 8. Germline CDR1 and CDR2: SGHKS and YYEKEE (reference sequence). The CDR3 extends over 17 amino acids. The CDR3 nucleotides are TGTGCCAGCAGCTTGGAACCCGGGACAGGGGGCTTATATGGCTACACCTTC. Its protein product is CASSLEPGTGGLYGYTF. Variable domain in full (rest from reference TRBV5-5 and TRBJ1-2): DAGVTQSPTHLIKTRGQQVTLRCSPISGHKSVSWYQQVLGQGPQFIFQYYEKEERGRGNFPDRFSARQFPNYSSELNVNALLLGDSALYLCASSLEPGTGGLYGYTFGSGTRLTVV.

The chain employs TRBV6-5 and TRBJ2-3, with 14 bases lining up with TRBD2. The CDR3 sequence is 15 residues long. V lost 9 bases and J lost 7; bases outside the gene matches: 9. The germline V gene has CDR1 MNHEY and CDR2 SVGAGI. The CDR3 spells CASKTGTSGRNTQYF. The CDR3 DNA sequence: TGTGCCAGTAAAACCGGGACTAGCGGGAGAAATACGCAGTATTTT.

CDR3 coding DNA: TGTGCCAGCAGCTTACTAGCGGGGGGACTTGTGGAGACCCAGTACTTC. It is translated as CASSLLAGGLVETQYF. V usage is TRBV7-8 and J usage is TRBJ2-5; TRBD2 aligns across 11 bases. CDR3 length equals 16 residues. Germline assignment: CDR1 SGHVS and CDR2 FQNEAQ. V was pared by 2 bases and J by 5 bases, with 7 bases of the junction left unmatched. Variable domain in full (rest from reference TRBV7-8 and TRBJ2-5): GAGVSQSPRYKVAKRGQDVALRCDPISGHVSLFWYQQALGQGPEFLTYFQNEAQLDKSGLPSDRFFAERPEGSVSTLKIQRTQQEDSAVYLCASSLLAGGLVETQYFGPGTRLLVL.

The V and J genes are TRBV6-5 and TRBJ2-1; TRBD2 matches 8 bases. Germline-derived CDR1 and CDR2 are MNHEY and SVGAGI. The CDR3 has 15 amino acids. V was pared by 6 bases and J by 1 base, with 5 bases of the junction left unmatched. Here the CDR3 reads CASSDPGGSYNEQFF. CDR3 DNA: TGTGCCAGCAGCGATCCGGGAGGGTCCTACAATGAGCAGTTCTTC.

CDR3 protein: CASIPFQGAGGNTIYF. DNA for the CDR3: TGTGCCAGCATCCCCTTTCAGGGGGCTGGTGGAAACACCATATATTTT. The gene calls are TRBV28 and TRBJ1-3; 8 nucleotides align to TRBD1. V shed 7 bases, J shed 3 bases, and the junction held 11 bases outside the gene matches. Germline V CDR1 and CDR2: MDHEN, SYDVKM. This CDR3 contains 16 residues.

This clone was observed once. This chain links TRBV28 with TRBJ1-5, with D perhaps TRBD1 (5 bases). Germline V gene data show CDR1 as MDHEN and CDR2 as SYDVKM. The length of the CDR3 is 17 residues. V was trimmed by 1 base and J by 0 bases, leaving 13 bases between them. The DNA for the CDR3 is TGTGCCAGCAGTTTATACCCGACAGAATATAGCAATCAGCCCCAGCATTTT. Its protein product is CASSLYPTEYSNQPQHF.

The V call is TRBV9, the J call TRBJ1-6; tentatively, D is TRBD1 (6 bases). The CDR3 covers 14 residues. Germline CDR1 SGDLS, CDR2 YYNGEE. Trimming took off 0 bases at V and 9 bases at J, with 10 bases between the two ends. The DNA of the CDR3 is TGTGCCAGCAGCGTAGCGGAAGGGGGTTCACCCCTCCACTTT. This sequence encodes CASSVAEGGSPLHF.